This is a list of T cell receptor beta chains from one sample in a study of cytomegalovirus exposure and HLA in healthy donors. Here immunoSEQ multiplex PCR was the method, and the copy in TCRdb shows in-frame clones only, minus some. There are 250,000 to 400,000 clones in the sample; approximately 90% occur only once, and over 1% lies in the top ten. The sequencing sample was made of PBMCs. The receptors were gathered from a woman aged 30 to 39 in good health and CMV-seropositive. Both conserved end residues are part of each CDR3. D genes are given only for firm matches. Clone size is not always given. Where it is, it says once, few, many or a class for expanded clones.

d_call j_call v_call clone_size cdr3_nt cdr3_aa
TRBD1 TRBJ1-1 TRBV5-1 - TGCGCCAGCAGCTCGGGACCGGGACAGGCGGACACTGAAGCTTTCTTT CASSSGPGQADTEAFF
TRBD2 TRBJ2-3 TRBV27 few TGTGCCAGCAGTCCTCTAGCGGGACCCGCGGGGACGCAGTATTTT CASSPLAGPAGTQYF
- TRBJ2-7 TRBV7-9 - TGTGCCAGCAGTCCCCATATCACGGGCGAGCAGTACTTC CASSPHITGEQYF
- TRBJ2-3 TRBV5-4 - TGTGCCAGCAGCTTGTTGGTAATAGGGCCCACAGATACGCAGTATTTT CASSLLVIGPTDTQYF
TRBD2 TRBJ2-1 TRBV5-1 - TGCGCCAGCAGCTTGAGCGGGGGGCGCTACAATGAGCAGTTCTTC CASSLSGGRYNEQFF
TRBD2 TRBJ2-1 TRBV19 - TGTGCCAGTAGTATAGGGGAAGGACTAGCGGGGTACAATGAGCAGTTCTTC CASSIGEGLAGYNEQFF
- TRBJ1-3 TRBV28 - TGTGCCAGCAGCGTACTGGGGACCCCCCTTGGAAACACCATATATTTT CASSVLGTPLGNTIYF
- TRBJ1-2 TRBV13 - TGTGCCAGCAGCTCACTGGGGGGGACGGCTACTTATGGCTACACCTTC CASSSLGGTATYGYTF
- TRBJ2-3 TRBV10-3 - TGTGCCATCAGCGTGGGAGATACGCAGTATTTT CAISVGDTQYF
- TRBJ1-5 TRBV5-6 - TGTGCCAGCAGCTCCGCTCTCGGGGCTAGCAATCAGCCCCAGCATTTT CASSSALGASNQPQHF
TRBD1 TRBJ2-2 TRBV27 - TGTGCCAGCAGTGCCCGGGACAGGGTTCCCGGGGAGCTGTTTTTT CASSARDRVPGELFF
- TRBJ2-7 TRBV11-2 - TGTGCCAGCAGCTTCGGACGGGTCTCCTACGAGCAGTACTTC CASSFGRVSYEQYF
TRBD2 TRBJ2-1 TRBV5-4 - TGTGCCAGCAGAAAGCGGGAGGGAAACTACAATGAGCAGTTCTTC CASRKREGNYNEQFF
- TRBJ1-3 TRBV7-9 few TGTGCCAGCAGCCCAGGGTCTTCTGGAAACACCATATATTTT CASSPGSSGNTIYF
- TRBJ1-1 TRBV7-3 - TGTGCCAGCAGCTTTCCAGGCAACACTGAAGCTTTCTTT CASSFPGNTEAFF
- TRBJ2-7 TRBV19 - TGTGCCAGTAGGTTCAGAGGGAGCGGATCCTACGAGCAGTACTTC CASRFRGSGSYEQYF
- TRBJ2-1 TRBV5-6 - TGTGCCAGCAGCTTGGGTGAGGAGCCAGCCCTCAATGAGCAGTTCTTC CASSLGEEPALNEQFF
- TRBJ1-2 TRBV30 - TGTGCCTGGAGCCCCGGGGATGGATCTGGCTACACCTTC CAWSPGDGSGYTF
TRBD1 TRBJ2-7 TRBV7-6 - TGTGCCAGCAGCGACAGGGGACGTCCCTACGAGCAGTACTTC CASSDRGRPYEQYF
- TRBJ1-1 TRBV6-1 - TGTGCCAGCAGTGAAGGGGCGGGCAACACTGAAGCTTTCTTT CASSEGAGNTEAFF
- TRBJ2-7 TRBV5-1 - TGCGCCAGCAGCTTCATCGGGGGAAGCTCCTACGAGCAGTACTTC CASSFIGGSSYEQYF
- TRBJ1-2 TRBV30 - TGTGCCTGGAGTGACCCTTTGAGGGCGCCCGGATTAGTTGATGGCTACACCTTC CAWSDPLRAPGLVDGYTF
TRBD2 TRBJ2-7 TRBV13 - TGTGCCAGCAGCCCTAGCGGGAGGGCCTACGAGCAGTACTTC CASSPSGRAYEQYF
- TRBJ2-7 TRBV7-3 - TGTGCCAGCAGCCTAGAGACAGGCTCCTACGAGCAGTACTTC CASSLETGSYEQYF
- TRBJ1-1 TRBV19 - TGTGCCAGTAGTGGGCGGGCACACCCGAACACTGAAGCTTTCTTT CASSGRAHPNTEAFF
- TRBJ2-1 TRBV15 - TGTGCCACCAGCATCATGCGGGGCACCTCCTACAATGAGCAGTTCTTC CATSIMRGTSYNEQFF
TRBD2 TRBJ2-2 TRBV9 - TGTGCCAGCAGCCATTCTAGCGGTGCGAACACCGGGGAGCTGTTTTTT CASSHSSGANTGELFF
TRBD1 TRBJ1-5 TRBV30 - TGTGCCTGGGACAGGGTCAATCAGCCCCAGCATTTT CAWDRVNQPQHF
- TRBJ2-5 TRBV5-8 few TGTGCCAGCAGCTTCGGCCAGACGGCGGCCCAGTACTTC CASSFGQTAAQYF
TRBD1 TRBJ1-2 TRBV13 - TGTGCCAGCAGCTTAGGTGACAGGGTGGTTTATGGCTACACCTTC CASSLGDRVVYGYTF
- TRBJ2-6 TRBV27 - TGTGCCAGCAGTTTCCGCGGGATCTCTGGGGCCAACGTCCTGACTTTC CASSFRGISGANVLTF
- TRBJ2-2 TRBV30 few TGTGCCTGGAATTACAGATCCACCGGGGAGCTGTTTTTT CAWNYRSTGELFF
- TRBJ1-1 TRBV9 - TGTGCCAGCAGCGTAGGAGGTGGGATAGCCACTGAAGCTTTCTTT CASSVGGGIATEAFF
- TRBJ2-3 TRBV4-1 - TGCGCCAGCAGCCCAACTAGGTTTGGTACAGATACGCAGTATTTT CASSPTRFGTDTQYF
- TRBJ2-5 TRBV30 - TGTGCCTGGAGTGTGGGTGCCCTCACCCAAGAGACCCAGTACTTC CAWSVGALTQETQYF
TRBD2 TRBJ2-7 TRBV7-2 - TGTGCCAGCAGCTTAGTTACTAGCGGGAGCTCCTACGAGCAGTACTTC CASSLVTSGSSYEQYF
TRBD1 TRBJ1-2 TRBV4-3 - TGCGCCAGCAGCCAAGACCCGGGACAGGGAAGATATGGCTACACCTTC CASSQDPGQGRYGYTF
- TRBJ2-5 TRBV28 - TGTGCCAGCAGTCCAAAACTAGAGGTCATCCGGGAGACCCAGTACTTC CASSPKLEVIRETQYF
TRBD2 TRBJ2-5 TRBV5-1 - TGCGCCAGCAGCTTCCCTGTTGCTAGCGGGAGCGCTCGGCAAGAGACCCAGTACTTC CASSFPVASGSARQETQYF
- TRBJ2-5 TRBV19 once TGTGCCAGTAGTATAGCCCCCCCCGGGAGAAGGGAGACCCAGTACTTC CASSIAPPGRRETQYF
- TRBJ2-1 TRBV27 - TGTGCCAGCACGGACACCACCTACAATGAGCAGTTCTTC CASTDTTYNEQFF
TRBD1 TRBJ1-4 TRBV18 - TGTGCCAGCTCCCCCGGGACAGCAGGTGAAAAACTGTTTTTT CASSPGTAGEKLFF
- TRBJ1-1 TRBV9 - TGTGCCAGCAGCGTAGGACGGTCCAGCACTGAAGCTTTCTTT CASSVGRSSTEAFF
- TRBJ2-3 TRBV2 - TGTGCCAGCAGTGGGCCGTCTAGCGTTACTAAGTGGGCAGATACGCAGTATTTT CASSGPSSVTKWADTQYF
- TRBJ1-2 TRBV7-3 - TGTGCCAGCAGCTTAGGCACAGGGAGAGGCTATGGCTACACCTTC CASSLGTGRGYGYTF
TRBD1 TRBJ1-6 TRBV5-1 - TGCGCCAGCAGGAGGGACAGGGGTTCACCCCTCCACTTT CASRRDRGSPLHF
TRBD1 TRBJ1-5 TRBV27 - TGTGCCAGCAGGGGGACAGTCAGTCAGCCCCAGCATTTT CASRGTVSQPQHF
- TRBJ2-5 TRBV6-1 - TGTGCCAGCAGTGAATGGCGGCTAGAAGAGACCCAGTACTTC CASSEWRLEETQYF
- TRBJ2-2 TRBV10-3 once TGTGCCATCAGGGCCGGGACTACCGGGGAGCTGTTTTTT CAIRAGTTGELFF
TRBD1 TRBJ2-5 TRBV5-8 - TGTGCCAGCAGCTGGGACAGGGCGGAGACCCAGTACTTC CASSWDRAETQYF
- TRBJ1-2 TRBV20-1 - TGCAGTGCTAGAGAATCTGGCTACACCTTC CSARESGYTF
- TRBJ2-7 TRBV2 - TGTGCCAGCAGTGAATGGCAGGGGAGAGGCGAGCAGTACTTC CASSEWQGRGEQYF
- TRBJ1-1 TRBV28 - TGTGCCAGCAGTTTATCAGGCAGGGCGGACACTGAAGCTTTCTTT CASSLSGRADTEAFF